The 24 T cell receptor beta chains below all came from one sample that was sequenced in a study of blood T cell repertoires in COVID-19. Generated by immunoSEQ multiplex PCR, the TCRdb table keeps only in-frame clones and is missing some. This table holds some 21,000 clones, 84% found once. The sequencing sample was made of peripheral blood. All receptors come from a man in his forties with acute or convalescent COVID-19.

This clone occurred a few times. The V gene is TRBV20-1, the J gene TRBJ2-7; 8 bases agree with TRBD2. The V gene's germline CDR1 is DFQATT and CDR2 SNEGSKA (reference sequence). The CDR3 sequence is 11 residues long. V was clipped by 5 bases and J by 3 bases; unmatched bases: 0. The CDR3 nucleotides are TGCAGTGCTCGGGGGGGCTACGAGCAGTACTTC. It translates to CSARGGYEQYF.

The CDR3 protein is CASTRDRASTDTQYF. CDR3 sequence (DNA): TGCGCCAGCACCCGGGACAGGGCCTCCACAGATACGCAGTATTTT. The chain joins TRBV10-2 to TRBJ2-3, with 9 bases matching TRBD1. The CDR3 extends over 15 amino acids. The trim removed 7 bases at V and 2 bases at J, leaving 7 bases unmatched. Germline CDR1 and CDR2: WSHSY and SAAADI.

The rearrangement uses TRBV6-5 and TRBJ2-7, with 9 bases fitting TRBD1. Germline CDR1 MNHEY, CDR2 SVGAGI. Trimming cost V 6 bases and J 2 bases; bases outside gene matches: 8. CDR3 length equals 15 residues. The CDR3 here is CASSQDRGFTYEQYF. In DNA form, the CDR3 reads TGTGCCAGCAGCCAAGACAGGGGGTTCACCTACGAGCAGTACTTC.

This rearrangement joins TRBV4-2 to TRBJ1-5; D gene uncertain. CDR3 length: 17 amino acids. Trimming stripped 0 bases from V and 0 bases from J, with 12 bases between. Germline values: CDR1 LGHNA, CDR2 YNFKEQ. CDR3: CASSQDVPSNSNQPQHF. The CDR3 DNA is TGTGCCAGCAGCCAAGATGTCCCGAGCAATAGCAATCAGCCCCAGCATTTT.

The CDR3 region is CAWSQGISYNEQFF. Here the CDR3 DNA reads TGTGCCTGGAGCCAGGGTATCTCCTACAATGAGCAGTTCTTC. This chain links TRBV30 with TRBJ2-1, with D perhaps TRBD1 (5 bases). Looked up from germline, CDR1 is GTSNPN and CDR2 is SVGIG (reference sequence). The CDR3 has 14 amino acids. With 3 bases removed from V and 0 bases from J, the gap between germline ends came to 9 bases.

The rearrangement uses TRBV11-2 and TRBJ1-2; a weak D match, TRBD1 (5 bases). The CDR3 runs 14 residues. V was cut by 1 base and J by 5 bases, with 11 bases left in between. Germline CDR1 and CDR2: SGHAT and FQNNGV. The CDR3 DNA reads TGTGCCAGCAGCTTAGGGCAGGGATTGTATGGCTACACCTTC. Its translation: CASSLGQGLYGYTF. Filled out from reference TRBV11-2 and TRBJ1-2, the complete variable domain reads EAGVAQSPRYKIIEKRQSVAFWCNPISGHATLYWYQQILGQGPKLLIQFQNNGVVDDSQLPKDRFSAERLKGVDSTLKIQPAKLEDSAVYLCASSLGQGLYGYTFGSGTRLTVV.

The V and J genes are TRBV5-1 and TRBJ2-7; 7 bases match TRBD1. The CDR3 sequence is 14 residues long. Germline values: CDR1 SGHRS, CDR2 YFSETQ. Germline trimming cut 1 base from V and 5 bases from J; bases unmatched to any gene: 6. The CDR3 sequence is CASSLRQGVDEQYF. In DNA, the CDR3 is TGCGCCAGCAGCTTGCGACAGGGAGTCGACGAGCAGTACTTC.

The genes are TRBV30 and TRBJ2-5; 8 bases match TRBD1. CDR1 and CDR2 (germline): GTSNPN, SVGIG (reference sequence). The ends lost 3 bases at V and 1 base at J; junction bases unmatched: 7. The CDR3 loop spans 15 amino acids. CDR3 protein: CAWSLGGQVQETQYF. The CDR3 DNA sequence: TGTGCCTGGAGCTTAGGGGGACAGGTCCAAGAGACCCAGTACTTC.

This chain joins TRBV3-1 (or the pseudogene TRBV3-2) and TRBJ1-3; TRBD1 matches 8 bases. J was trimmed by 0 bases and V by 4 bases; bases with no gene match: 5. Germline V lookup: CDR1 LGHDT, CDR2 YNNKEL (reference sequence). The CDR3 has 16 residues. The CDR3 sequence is CASSRQGYSSGNTIYF. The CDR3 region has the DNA TGTGCCAGCAGCCGACAGGGGTACAGCTCTGGAAACACCATATATTTT.

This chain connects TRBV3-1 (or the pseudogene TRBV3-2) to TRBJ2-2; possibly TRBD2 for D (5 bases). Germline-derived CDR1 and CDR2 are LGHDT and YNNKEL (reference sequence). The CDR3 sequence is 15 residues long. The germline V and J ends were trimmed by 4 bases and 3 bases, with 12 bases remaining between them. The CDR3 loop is CASSPLGRDTGELFF. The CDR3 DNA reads TGTGCCAGCAGCCCTCTAGGGAGAGACACCGGGGAGCTGTTTTTT.

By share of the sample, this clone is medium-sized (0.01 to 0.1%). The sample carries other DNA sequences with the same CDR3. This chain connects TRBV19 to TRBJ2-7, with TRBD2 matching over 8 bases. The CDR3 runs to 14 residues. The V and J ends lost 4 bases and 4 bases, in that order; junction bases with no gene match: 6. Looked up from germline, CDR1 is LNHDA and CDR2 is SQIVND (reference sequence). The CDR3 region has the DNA TGTGCCAGTAGTACTCGGACGGGGGGGTACGAGCAGTACTTC. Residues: CASSTRTGGYEQYF.

This chain's CDR3 is CASSYAARDGGEKLFF. CDR3 in DNA: TGTGCCAGCAGTTACGCCGCAAGAGACGGAGGGGAAAAACTGTTTTTT. This sequence joins TRBV6-6 and TRBJ1-4; unclear D gene. The CDR3 spans 16 residues. Trimming removed 2 bases from V and 8 bases from J, with 18 bases in between. Per the germline V gene, CDR1 is MNHNY and CDR2 is SVGAGI (reference sequence).

The CDR3, as DNA: TGTGCCAGCAGTGATCAGGGGGCGCTTACCTACGAGCAGTACTTC. This codes for CASSDQGALTYEQYF. The genes are TRBV6-1 and TRBJ2-7; 8 bases align to TRBD1. This CDR3 has 15 amino acids. Looked up from germline, CDR1 is MNHNS and CDR2 is SASEGT. V was clipped by 3 bases and J by 2 bases; unmatched bases: 6.

CDR3 residues: CASSKGQGANNYGYTF. The DNA of the CDR3 is TGTGCCAGTAGTAAAGGACAGGGGGCTAACAACTATGGCTACACCTTC. The chain is built from TRBV19 and TRBJ1-2; 11 bases are a match to TRBD1. Germline CDR1 is LNHDA and CDR2 is SQIVND (reference sequence). The trim removed 4 bases at V and 2 bases at J, leaving 6 bases unmatched. The length of the CDR3 is 16 residues. Full variable domain (outside the CDR3, taken from reference TRBV19 and TRBJ1-2): DGGITQSPKYLFRKEGQNVTLSCEQNLNHDAMYWYRQDPGQGLRLIYYSQIVNDFQKGDIAEGYSVSREKKESFPLTVTSAQKNPTAFYLCASSKGQGANNYGYTFGSGTRLTVV.

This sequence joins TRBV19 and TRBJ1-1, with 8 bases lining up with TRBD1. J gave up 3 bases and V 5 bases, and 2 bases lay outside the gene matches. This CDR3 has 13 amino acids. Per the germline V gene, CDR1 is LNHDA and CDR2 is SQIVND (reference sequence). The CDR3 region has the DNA TGTGCCAGTAGTCTGGACAGGGACACTGAAGCTTTCTTT. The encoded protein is CASSLDRDTEAFF.

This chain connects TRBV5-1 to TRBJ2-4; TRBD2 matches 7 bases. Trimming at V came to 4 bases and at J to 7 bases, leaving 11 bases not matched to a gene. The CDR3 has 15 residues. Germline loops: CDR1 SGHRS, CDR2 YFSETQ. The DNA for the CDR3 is TGCGCCAGCAGCCCGAGCTGGGGGGGTCCTAACATTCAGTACTTC. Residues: CASSPSWGGPNIQYF.

The CDR3 reads CASTGLAGNYEQYF. In nucleotides, the CDR3 is TGTGCCAGCACAGGGCTAGCGGGGAATTACGAGCAGTACTTC. The V call is TRBV7-2, the J call TRBJ2-7; 9 bases are a match to TRBD2. Germline trimming cut 7 bases from V and 4 bases from J; bases unmatched to any gene: 8. Germline CDR1 is SGHTA and CDR2 is FQGNSA. The CDR3 consists of 14 residues. Together with reference TRBV7-2 and TRBJ2-7, the CDR3 gives the full variable domain: GAGVSQSPSNKVTEKGKDVELRCDPISGHTALYWYRQSLGQGLEFLIYFQGNSAPDKSGLPSDRFSAERTGGSVSTLTIQRTQQEDSAVYLCASTGLAGNYEQYFGPGTRLTVT.

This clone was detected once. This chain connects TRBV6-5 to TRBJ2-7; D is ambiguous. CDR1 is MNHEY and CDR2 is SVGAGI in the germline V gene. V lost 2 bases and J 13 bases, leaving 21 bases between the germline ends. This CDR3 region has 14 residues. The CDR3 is CASSYAPELGQTYF. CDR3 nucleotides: TGTGCCAGCAGTTACGCCCCCGAGCTAGGTCAGACTTACTTC.

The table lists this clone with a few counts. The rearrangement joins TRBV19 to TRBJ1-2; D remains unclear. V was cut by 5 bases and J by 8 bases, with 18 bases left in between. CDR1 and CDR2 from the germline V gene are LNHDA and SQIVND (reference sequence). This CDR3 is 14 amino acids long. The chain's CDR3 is CASSHRALGGGYTF. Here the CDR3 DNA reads TGTGCCAGTAGTCACCGGGCCCTCGGAGGAGGCTACACCTTC.

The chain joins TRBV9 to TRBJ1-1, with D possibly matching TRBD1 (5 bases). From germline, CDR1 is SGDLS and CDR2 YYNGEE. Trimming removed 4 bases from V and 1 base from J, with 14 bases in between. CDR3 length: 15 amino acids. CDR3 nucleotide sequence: TGTGCCAGCAGCCGCCGGCAGGGAGGGAACACTGAAGCTTTCTTT. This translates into CASSRRQGGNTEAFF.

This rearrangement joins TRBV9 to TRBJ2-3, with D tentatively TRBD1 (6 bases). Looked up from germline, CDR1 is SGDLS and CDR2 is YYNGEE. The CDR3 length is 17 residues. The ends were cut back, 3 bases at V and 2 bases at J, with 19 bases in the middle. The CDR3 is CASSGVNRDTNTDTQYF. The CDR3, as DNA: TGTGCCAGCAGCGGCGTCAATCGGGACACGAACACAGATACGCAGTATTTT.

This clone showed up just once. DNA for the CDR3: TGTGCCAGCAGCAAAACGTTAGGGGGCCGTGAAGCTTTCTTT. Amino acids: CASSKTLGGREAFF. The V and J genes are TRBV13 and TRBJ1-1; the match to TRBD1 covers 7 bases. This CDR3 has 14 amino acids. V lost 5 bases, J lost 7 bases, and 10 bases stayed unmatched. Germline V CDR1 and CDR2: PRHDT, FYEKMQ (reference sequence).

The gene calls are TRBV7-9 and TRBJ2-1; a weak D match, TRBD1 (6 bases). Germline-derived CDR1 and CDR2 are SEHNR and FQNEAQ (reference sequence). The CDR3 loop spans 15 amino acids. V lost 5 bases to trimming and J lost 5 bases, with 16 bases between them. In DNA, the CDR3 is TGTGCCAGCAGCAGTGGACAGAATGCAGACAATGAGCAGTTCTTC. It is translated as CASSSGQNADNEQFF.

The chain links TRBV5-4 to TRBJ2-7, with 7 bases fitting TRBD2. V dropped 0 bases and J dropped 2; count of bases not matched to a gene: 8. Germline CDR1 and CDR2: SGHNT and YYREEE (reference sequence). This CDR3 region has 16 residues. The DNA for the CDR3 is TGTGCCAGCAGCTTGGACGTCGGCGGACTAGCCTACGAGCAGTACTTC. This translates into CASSLDVGGLAYEQYF.